Below are 19 T cell receptor beta chains sequenced from a single sample in a study of blood T cells in healthy people across ages. Combining a sample-barcoded 5' primer with a J-beta primer mix, a second PCR ran for roughly 7 to 12 cycles. TCRdb used MiXCR to reprocess the 5' RACE reads, holding one entry per CDR3 protein. The data hold roughly 700,000 distinct CDR3 sequences, with roughly 49% observed a single time. The material sequenced was blood. The receptors shown here come from a woman aged 60-75 years in good health.

This clonotype has just a few counts. CDR3 coding DNA: TGTGCCAGCAGTCCCACCGGGACAGTATCCGGACGCTATGGCTACACCTTC. The encoded protein is CASSPTGTVSGRYGYTF. The chain carries TRBV12-3 or TRBV12-4 and TRBJ1-2, with 7 nucleotides matching TRBD1. The CDR3 sequence is 17 residues long. Trimming took 5 bases from V and 4 from J; bases not matched to a gene: 16.

A few counts support this clonotype. CDR3 sequence reads: CSARTSVNTDTQYF. The CDR3 coding sequence is TGCAGTGCCAGGACTAGCGTAAACACAGATACGCAGTATTTT. The rearrangement joins TRBV20-1 to TRBJ2-3, with TRBD2 matching over 9 bases. This CDR3 comprises 14 residues. Trimming at V came to 6 bases and at J to 2 bases, leaving 6 bases not matched to a gene. Germline V gene data show CDR1 as DFQATT and CDR2 as SNEGSKA (reference sequence).

This chain uses TRBV20-1 with TRBJ2-3; D is possibly TRBD2 (6 bases). Germline V gives CDR1 DFQATT, CDR2 SNEGSKA (reference sequence). This CDR3 has 14 residues. V lost 4 bases, J lost 4 bases, and 15 bases lay in between. The DNA for the CDR3 is TGCAGTGCTATGGCGGGACTTACATCAGATACGCAGTATTTT. This gives the protein CSAMAGLTSDTQYF.

This clonotype was detected only a few times. The chain carries TRBV4-2 and TRBJ2-1, with 11 bases identical to TRBD2. This CDR3 has 15 amino acids. The V segment lost 1 base and the J segment 5 bases; nucleotides outside the gene matches: 1. The V gene's germline CDR1 is LGHNA and CDR2 YNFKEQ. The CDR3, as DNA: TGTGCCAGCAGCCAAGTGACTAGCGGGAACAATGAGCAGTTCTTC. Its translation is CASSQVTSGNNEQFF.

Comment on this clonotype: A much larger clonotype is one base distant, so this may be a read error. V is TRBV7-3 and J is TRBJ2-1; D possibly corresponds to TRBD1 (6 bases). V lost 5 bases, J lost 7 bases, and 15 bases lay in between. Looked up from germline, CDR1 is SGHTA and CDR2 is FQGTGA. This CDR3 contains 14 residues. The CDR3 spells CASSPPATGNEQFF. The CDR3 nucleotides are TGTGCCAGCAGCCCCCCCGCGACAGGTAATGAGCAGTTCTTC.

V usage is TRBV25-1 and J usage is TRBJ2-2, with 8 bases matching TRBD1. V dropped 5 bases and J dropped 3; count of bases not matched to a gene: 8. In germline, CDR1 is MGHDK, CDR2 SYGVNS. CDR3 length equals 16 residues. In DNA, the CDR3 is TGTGCCAGCAGTTCCCGGACAGGGTCGGACACCGGGGAGCTGTTTTTT. Its translation is CASSSRTGSDTGELFF. The full variable domain, rest sourced from reference TRBV25-1 and TRBJ2-2, is EADIYQTPRYLVIGTGKKITLECSQTMGHDKMYWYQQDPGMELHLIHYSYGVNSTEKGDLSSESTVSRIRTEHFPLTLESARPSHTSQYLCASSSRTGSDTGELFFGEGSRLTVL.

J is TRBJ2-3 and V is TRBV20-1; D not resolved. V was clipped by 1 base and J by 0 bases, with 11 bases between them. The CDR3 loop spans 15 amino acids. Germline lookup yields CDR1 DFQATT and CDR2 SNEGSKA (reference sequence). CDR3 bases: TGCAGTGCTAGAGTGGGCCTTCTTAGCACAGATACGCAGTATTTT. Protein sequence: CSARVGLLSTDTQYF.

The chain uses TRBV29-1 and TRBJ2-1; 7 nucleotides line up with TRBD2. Germline-derived CDR1 and CDR2 are SQVTM and ANQGSEA. With 2 bases clipped from V and 3 bases from J, the junction kept 4 bases outside the gene matches. The CDR3 contains 14 residues. CDR3 residues: CSVEKAGSYNEQFF. For the CDR3, the DNA is TGCAGCGTTGAAAAAGCGGGAAGCTACAATGAGCAGTTCTTC.

This clonotype occurred a few times. The chain recombines TRBV6-6 with TRBJ1-5, with D unclear. The CDR3 runs to 12 residues. Trimming took off 0 bases at V and 5 bases at J, with 2 bases between the two ends. The germline V gene encodes CDR1 MNHNY and CDR2 SVGAGI (reference sequence). This CDR3 reads CASSYSDQPQHF. The CDR3 DNA reads as TGTGCCAGCAGTTACTCCGATCAGCCCCAGCATTTT.

The table lists this clonotype with a few counts. This chain joins TRBV5-5 and TRBJ1-2; no clear D gene. The length of the CDR3 is 14 residues. Between the trimmed V and J ends, which lost 3 bases and 6 bases, there was a span of 15 bases. Germline V CDR1 and CDR2: SGHKS, YYEKEE (reference sequence). This CDR3 is CASSSSGPKDGYTF. The CDR3 coding sequence is TGTGCCAGCAGCTCTTCCGGGCCGAAAGATGGCTACACCTTC. Full variable domain (rest looked up from reference TRBV5-5 and TRBJ1-2): DAGVTQSPTHLIKTRGQQVTLRCSPISGHKSVSWYQQVLGQGPQFIFQYYEKEERGRGNFPDRFSARQFPNYSSELNVNALLLGDSALYLCASSSSGPKDGYTFGSGTRLTVV.

The rearrangement links TRBV3-1 to TRBJ2-2; 9 bases line up with TRBD1. The ends lost 4 bases at V and 11 bases at J; junction bases unmatched: 11. The germline V gene has CDR1 LGHDT and CDR2 YNNKEL (reference sequence). This CDR3 contains 15 residues. The CDR3 region is CASSLNRGHTGELFF. CDR3 nucleotide sequence: TGTGCCAGCAGCCTAAACAGGGGGCACACTGGTGAGCTGTTTTTT.

This clonotype showed up just a few times. DNA for the CDR3: TGTGCCAGCAGTTTTATGAGGGCAGGAACGCAGTATTTT. It codes for CASSFMRAGTQYF. This chain joins TRBV12-3 or TRBV12-4 and TRBJ2-3; TRBD2 might be the D (5 bases). V was shortened by 3 bases and J by 9 bases, with 13 bases between the two germline ends. The CDR3 has 13 residues.

This clonotype was detected only a few times. The chain uses TRBV5-1 and TRBJ2-5, with 7 bases that match TRBD2. The V gene end was trimmed by 1 base and the J gene end by 2 bases; junction bases not matched to a gene: 8. CDR1 is SGHRS, CDR2 YFSETQ, per germline. This CDR3 is built from 16 residues. CDR3 nucleotides: TGCGCCAGCAGCTTGAGCGGAGGGACTATACAAGAGACCCAGTACTTC. Its protein product is CASSLSGGTIQETQYF. Using reference TRBV5-1 and TRBJ2-5 for the parts outside the CDR3, the full variable domain is KAGVTQTPRYLIKTRGQQVTLSCSPISGHRSVSWYQQTPGQGLQFLFEYFSETQRNKGNFPGRFSGRQFSNSRSEMNVSTLELGDSALYLCASSLSGGTIQETQYFGPGTRLLVL.

V gene TRBV5-6 combines with J gene TRBJ2-2; D not resolved. The CDR3 runs 15 residues. Looked up from germline, CDR1 is SGHDT and CDR2 is YYEEEE. Trimming left V 0 bases short and J 4 bases short, with 10 bases between. CDR3 protein: CASSLAGKGTGELFF. CDR3 DNA sequence: TGTGCCAGCAGCTTGGCCGGAAAAGGCACCGGGGAGCTGTTTTTT. The whole variable domain, filled in from reference TRBV5-6 and TRBJ2-2, reads DAGVTQSPTHLIKTRGQQVTLRCSPKSGHDTVSWYQQALGQGPQFIFQYYEEEERQRGNFPDRFSGHQFPNYSSELNVNALLLGDSALYLCASSLAGKGTGELFFGEGSRLTVL.

This chain joins TRBV19 and TRBJ2-7, with D perhaps being TRBD1 or TRBD2 (6 bases each). The CDR3 contains 13 residues. Trimming removed 7 bases from V and 4 bases from J, with 14 bases in between. CDR1 LNHDA and CDR2 SQIVND come from the germline V gene (reference sequence). DNA of the CDR3: TGTGCCAGTATGGGAAGGGGGAGGTACGAGCAGTACTTC. This sequence encodes CASMGRGRYEQYF. Together with reference TRBV19 and TRBJ2-7, the CDR3 gives the full variable domain: DGGITQSPKYLFRKEGQNVTLSCEQNLNHDAMYWYRQDPGQGLRLIYYSQIVNDFQKGDIAEGYSVSREKKESFPLTVTSAQKNPTAFYLCASMGRGRYEQYFGPGTRLTVT.

This chain uses TRBV10-3 with TRBJ1-2; 7 nucleotides match TRBD1. V gave up 3 bases and J gave up 8 bases; unmatched junction bases: 6. Germline CDR1 ENHRY, CDR2 SYGVKD. The CDR3 has 13 residues. CDR3 amino acids: CAISDFVQGGYTF. As DNA, the CDR3 is TGTGCCATCAGTGACTTTGTACAGGGGGGCTACACCTTC.

The chain has TRBV20-1 and TRBJ2-1, with 8 bases identical to TRBD2. The length of the CDR3 is 15 residues. The trim removed 5 bases at V and 4 bases at J, leaving 10 bases unmatched. CDR1 is DFQATT and CDR2 is SNEGSKA in the germline V gene (reference sequence). DNA of the CDR3: TGCAGTGCTGTACGGACTAGCAGGAAATACAATGAGCAGTTCTTC. It specifies CSAVRTSRKYNEQFF.

This chain uses TRBV9 with TRBJ2-5; D may be TRBD1 or TRBD2 (6 bases each). The CDR3 is made up of 15 amino acids. Germline lookup yields CDR1 SGDLS and CDR2 YYNGEE. V was trimmed by 0 bases and J by 5 bases, leaving 14 bases between them. The CDR3 spells CASSVGPGAAETQYF. The CDR3 DNA is TGTGCCAGCAGCGTAGGTCCGGGGGCGGCGGAGACCCAGTACTTC.

The chain recombines TRBV25-1 with TRBJ2-5; D gene uncertain. The CDR3 extends over 14 amino acids. From germline, CDR1 is MGHDK and CDR2 SYGVNS. V was cut by 2 bases and J by 7 bases, with 14 bases left in between. Written as DNA, the CDR3 is TGTGCCAGCAGTGAAGTGGGCCCCTCGGGGACCCAGTACTTC. Amino acid sequence: CASSEVGPSGTQYF.